This TCR beta chain was captured in a study of T cells in localized non-small cell lung cancer. Whole-study findings and limits: Greater T cell density in blood accompanied longer overall survival. Adjacent lung exhibited a median of around 60 among the 100 most abundant tumor clones.

Unmatched junction bases numbered 14, after V lost 5 bases and J lost 1 base. CDR3 length: 17 amino acids. CDR1 KGHSH and CDR2 LQKENI come from the germline V gene. The assay was immunoSEQ multiplex PCR, and TCRdb's table has in-frame clones only and misses some. Counted here are several hundred clones, about 25% occurring once; the ten biggest clones make up about 6.8%. This clone was counted only a few times. Its antigen is as yet unknown. The V and J genes are TRBV18 and TRBJ2-7, with 7 bases matching TRBD1. The source was lung tumor tissue, collected before any cancer treatment. This receptor was taken from a woman aged 40-75 years with stage III lung adenocarcinoma. The CDR3 bases are TGTGCCAGCTCAGGGGACAGTGCGGTACAATGGTCCTACGAGCAGTACTTC. Protein: CASSGDSAVQWSYEQYF.